This T cell receptor beta chain was retrieved from a study of T cell clonality in common variable immunodeficiency. Per germline, CDR1 DFQATT and CDR2 SNEGSKA (reference sequence). The CDR3 runs 14 residues. Trimming pared 3 bases from V and 5 bases from J, leaving 16 bases between. The method was immunoSEQ multiplex PCR; TCRdb's version includes in-frame clones alone and lacks a portion of them. Recorded here are around 55,000 clones, with no singletons, and the ten leading clones hold about 1.8%. This clone was observed at least ten times. Sequencing ends 3 residues short of the CDR3 end; the germline J gene provides the rest.

Source material: peripheral blood mononuclear cells. This sequence joins TRBV20-1 and TRBJ1-2; TRBD1 is a possible D gene (6 bases). This clonotype was obtained from a person between 18 and 69 years old in good health. Incomplete CDR3 DNA: TGCAGTGCTAGGGAGGGGGAAGGGGGTTATGGC. Its protein is CSAREGEGGYG. The entire CDR3 protein is CSAREGEGGYGYTF.